This T cell receptor (beta chain) is from a study of blood T cell repertoires in COVID-19 (dated by TCRdb to the early 2020s). Notes on the research overall: The collaborator samples originated in the United States, Italy and Spain and spanned the acute and convalescent phases of COVID-19. The prospective study material was composed of cDNA or gDNA derived from T cells, B-cell-depleted T cells, or PBMCs. The dataset comprised deeply sampled blood TCRbeta repertoires from subjects exposed to, actively infected with, or recovered from COVID-19. The repertoires were released in a freely available public database meant as a resource for research on the immune response to SARS-CoV-2. Samples came from the ongoing ImmuneRACE study (first 160 participants) plus 1,254 subjects from 6 global collaborators. A de-identified subject ID, COVID-19 status, age in years and sex were almost always included in the sample metadata. Where available, HLA class I and class II types were obtained from metadata supplied by the sample provider rather than from assay-based typing. Paper-wide results and their limitations: How much clinical and demographic metadata was included differed by source and by participant, and the metadata was provided uncurated.

Participants in the prospective study were aged 18 to 89 years, lived in over 20 United States geographic areas, and enrolled through a virtual design. To assign participants to cohorts, the prospective study relied on clinical history that participants themselves reported in a screening survey and a study questionnaire. A participant counted as exposed if, within 2 weeks of entering the study, that participant had been in contact with someone who had a PCR-confirmed or clinician-diagnosed COVID-19 case. In the prospective study, mobile phlebotomists collected whole blood, serum and a nasopharyngeal or oropharyngeal swab from each participant. Over a 2-month period, participants in the prospective study had the option of providing additional blood draws and questionnaires. Blood samples from the prospective study were shipped frozen or at room temperature prior to DNA extraction. This clone was seen just once. What antigen it recognizes has not been identified. There are no base qualities to consult, and no much larger clone falls within one base.

Reading the germline V gene gives CDR1 MNHEY and CDR2 SVGAGI. Unmatched junction bases come to 6, with V trimmed by 8 bases and J by 5 bases. The CDR3 numbers 13 residues from cysteine through phenylalanine. The read is trimmed to its CDR3 DNA, 39 bases read in frame from base 1. The immunoSEQ Assay, a bias-controlled multiplex PCR, was used to amplify TCRbeta CDR3 regions from genomic DNA. The authors' analysis ran thus. The number of nucleated cells in each sample was estimated by amplification of reference gene primers within the assay. To quantify the absolute abundance of each unique TCRbeta CDR3 rearrangement, sequence reads were collapsed and filtered. For each sample, productive Simpson clonality was calculated by taking the square root of Simpson's diversity index across productive rearrangements. Held by TCRdb, this immuneACCESS table contains in-frame sequences only and omits some clones. Under half of the omission traces to an unresolved V gene where checked; the cause of the rest is unknown. V and J calls and clone size are as listed in that table; D and trimming were resolved from the DNA. This sample comprises approximately 150,000 clones, roughly 90% of them detected only once. The ten largest clones represent under 4.5% of the sample.

The source material was PBMCs or T cells enriched from blood (not recorded which). This chain joins TRBV6-5 to TRBJ2-1, and TRBD1 matches 7 of the central bases. This TCR was sampled from a woman aged 40 to 50 who had been exposed to COVID-19. CDR3 protein: CASDLTGHNEQFF. The nucleotide sequence reads TGTGCCAGCGATTTGACAGGGCACAATGAGCAGTTCTTC.